Below, 22 T cell receptor beta chains from the same sample are listed, as sequenced in a study of T cell responses to AZD1222 COVID-19 vaccine (dated by TCRdb to 2020 to 2023). The method was the immunoSEQ multiplex PCR assay. Here the immuneACCESS table is served through TCRdb, limited to in-frame sequences with V and J called. Missing clones are a known gap in these copies; in checked studies unresolved V genes cover under half, and the rest lacks a known reason. A total of 100,000 to 150,000 clones appear in this sample, approximately 93% of them only once. The top ten clonotypes cover roughly 5.9% of the sample. The label giving this sample's time point can be read as: baseline before first vaccination. The specimen was peripheral blood, collected on day 0 of AZD1222 vaccination. Receptor source: an adult in good health.

The rearrangement uses TRBV7-3 and TRBJ1-1, with unresolved D. V was shortened by 2 bases and J by 2 bases, with 6 bases between the two germline ends. This CDR3 has 13 amino acids. The germline gives CDR1 SGHTA, CDR2 FQGTGA. CDR3 sequence reads: CASSLAANTEAFF. CDR3 bases: TGTGCCAGCAGCTTAGCGGCCAACACTGAAGCTTTCTTT.

In DNA, the CDR3 is TGTGCCAGCTCGAACGACGGGGGGTCTAACTATGGCTACACCTTC. Its translation is CASSNDGGSNYGYTF. This sequence joins TRBV18 and TRBJ1-2; D may be TRBD1 (5 bases). Germline values: CDR1 KGHSH, CDR2 LQKENI. Trimming removed 6 bases at V and 0 bases at J, with 14 bases between. This CDR3 is 15 amino acids long. Full variable domain (outside the CDR3, taken from reference TRBV18 and TRBJ1-2): NAGVMQNPRHLVRRRGQEARLRCSPMKGHSHVYWYRQLPEEGLKFMVYLQKENIIDESGMPKERFSAEFPKEGPSILRIQQVVRGDSAAYFCASSNDGGSNYGYTFGSGTRLTVV.

The CDR3 DNA sequence: TGTGCCAGCAGCCAAGTAGGGTCAGGAAACTATGGCTACACCTTC. Its protein product is CASSQVGSGNYGYTF. This rearrangement joins TRBV3-1 (or the pseudogene TRBV3-2) to TRBJ1-2; D unresolved. Trimming removed 1 base from V and 2 bases from J, with 11 bases in between. The length of the CDR3 is 15 residues. Germline CDR1 reads LGHDT; CDR2 reads YNNKEL (reference sequence).

J is TRBJ2-2 and V is TRBV19; 7 bases match TRBD1. The junction had 6 bases not matched to a gene; V was cut back by 4 bases and J by 4 bases. The CDR3 runs to 15 residues. Germline CDR1 is LNHDA and CDR2 is SQIVND (reference sequence). CDR3 region: CASSTPDRPTGELFF. The DNA of the CDR3 is TGTGCCAGTAGTACCCCGGACAGGCCCACCGGGGAGCTGTTTTTT.

The chain carries TRBV29-1 and TRBJ2-7; D is possibly TRBD2 (5 bases). The CDR3 is 11 amino acids. CDR1 and CDR2 from the germline V gene are SQVTM and ANQGSEA. V lost 7 bases and J lost 1, with 8 bases in between. The CDR3 here is CSGRDSYEQYF. CDR3 DNA sequence: TGCAGCGGCCGGGATTCCTACGAGCAGTACTTC.

The V and J genes are TRBV16 and TRBJ1-2; D uncertain. This CDR3 has 14 amino acids. Germline V gene lookup returns CDR1 KGHSY and CDR2 FQNENV. V lost 0 bases and J 5 bases, leaving 10 bases between the germline ends. As DNA, the CDR3 is TGTGCCAGCAGCCAATCCAGGACGGATTATGGCTACACCTTC. Protein: CASSQSRTDYGYTF.

V gene TRBV19 combines with J gene TRBJ2-7; 8 nucleotides match TRBD1. CDR1 LNHDA and CDR2 SQIVND come from the germline V gene (reference sequence). The CDR3 loop spans 17 amino acids. Trimming took 3 bases from V and 0 from J; bases not matched to a gene: 10. The CDR3 DNA reads as TGTGCCAGTAGTATCTGGGCAGGGGGCAGCCTCTCCTACGAGCAGTACTTC. Translated, it gives CASSIWAGGSLSYEQYF.

The CDR3: CASSEGGGVGYTF. CDR3 sequence (DNA): TGTGCCAGCAGTGAAGGTGGCGGGGTTGGCTACACCTTC. V usage is TRBV2 and J usage is TRBJ1-2; D remains ambiguous. The ends were cut back, 1 base at V and 7 bases at J, with 10 bases in the middle. Germline loops: CDR1 SNHLY, CDR2 FYNNEI. The CDR3 is 13 amino acids.

Turning to this clone: A junction boundary mismatches the germline segment, possibly from a read error. The V gene is TRBV15, the J gene TRBJ2-6; D is possibly TRBD2 (6 bases). The CDR3 has 15 residues. Looked up from germline, CDR1 is LNHNV and CDR2 is YYDKDF (reference sequence). CDR3 amino acids: CATSRVSHGGNVLTF. As DNA, the CDR3 is TGTGCCACCAGCAGAGTCTCGCACGGGGGCAACGTCCTGACTTTC. The full variable domain, with the rest looked up from reference TRBV15 and TRBJ2-6, is DAMVIQNPRYQVTQFGKPVTLSCSQTLNHNVMYWYQQKSSQAPKLLFHYYDKDFNNEADTPDNFQSRRPNTSFCFLDIRSPGLGDTAMYLCATSRVSHGGNVLTFGAGSRLTVL.

The chain recombines TRBV27 with TRBJ1-2; 8 positions match TRBD1. V was pared by 2 bases and J by 5 bases, with 7 bases of the junction left unmatched. This CDR3 contains 15 residues. Germline assignment: CDR1 MNHEY and CDR2 SMNVEV (reference sequence). The CDR3 nucleotides are TGTGCCAGCAGTTTAAGACAGGGGCAGTGGTATGGCTACACCTTC. It yields the protein CASSLRQGQWYGYTF.

The chain uses TRBV4-1 and TRBJ1-1; D remains ambiguous. The length of the CDR3 is 12 residues. The germline gives CDR1 MGHRA, CDR2 YSYEKL. V was clipped by 5 bases and J by 4 bases, with 8 bases between them. The CDR3 region has the DNA TGCGCCAGCAGCGCCCGAGTCACTGAAGCTTTCTTT. Its translation: CASSARVTEAFF.

In regard to this clone: Relative to the germline gene, one junction end is altered; a read error may explain this. V usage is TRBV5-4 and J usage is TRBJ2-3; no reliable D call. The germline gives CDR1 SGHNT, CDR2 YYREEE (reference sequence). The CDR3 is made up of 16 amino acids. The CDR3 loop is CASTLSGGGAIDTQYF. The CDR3 nucleotides read TGTGCCAGCACCTTGTCTGGCGGCGGAGCGATTGATACGCAGTATTTT. Full variable domain (outside the CDR3, taken from reference TRBV5-4 and TRBJ2-3): ETGVTQSPTHLIKTRGQQVTLRCSSQSGHNTVSWYQQALGQGPQFIFQYYREEENGRGNFPPRFSGLQFPNYSSELNVNALELDDSALYLCASTLSGGGAIDTQYFGPGTRLTVL.

This sequence joins TRBV30 and TRBJ1-6; D gene unclear. CDR3 length: 14 amino acids. From germline, CDR1 is GTSNPN and CDR2 SVGIG (reference sequence). Deletions cut 2 bases from V and 10 bases from J, with 15 bases between. The CDR3 bases are TGTGCCTGGAGTAAGTGGCAAGGAGGATCACCCCTCCACTTT. Amino acid sequence: CAWSKWQGGSPLHF.

The CDR3 DNA reads as TGTGCCAGCAGCTCCCCGGGGGGGGGCGCGAGCGGGGAGCTGTTTTTT. It translates to CASSSPGGGASGELFF. The rearrangement uses TRBV9 and TRBJ2-2; 8 positions agree with TRBD2. J gave up 7 bases and V 4 bases, and 12 bases lay outside the gene matches. Germline V gene lookup returns CDR1 SGDLS and CDR2 YYNGEE. The CDR3 is 16 residues long.

V is TRBV28 and J is TRBJ2-7; D is perhaps TRBD1 (6 bases). V was pared by 10 bases and J by 4 bases, with 11 bases between. The CDR3 has 11 residues. CDR1 is MDHEN and CDR2 is SYDVKM in the germline V gene. The CDR3 DNA reads as TGTGCCACCAGAACAGGGTACGAGCAGTACTTC. This sequence encodes CATRTGYEQYF.

This sequence joins TRBV5-4 and TRBJ1-1; D might be TRBD1 (6 bases). Trimming cost V 5 bases and J 6 bases, with 14 bases left between them. The CDR3 length is 13 residues. In germline, CDR1 is SGHNT, CDR2 YYREEE (reference sequence). The CDR3 is CASRLPDSAEAFF. CDR3 in DNA: TGTGCCAGCAGATTACCGGACAGCGCTGAAGCTTTCTTT. The full variable domain, rest sourced from reference TRBV5-4 and TRBJ1-1, is ETGVTQSPTHLIKTRGQQVTLRCSSQSGHNTVSWYQQALGQGPQFIFQYYREEENGRGNFPPRFSGLQFPNYSSELNVNALELDDSALYLCASRLPDSAEAFFGQGTRLTVV.

The rearrangement uses TRBV5-4 and TRBJ2-5, with TRBD2 identical over 7 bases. This CDR3 region has 14 residues. V shed 2 bases and J 2 bases; nucleotides not matched to a gene: 3. The germline CDR1 and CDR2 sequences are SGHNT and YYREEE (reference sequence). The CDR3 DNA follows: TGTGCCAGCAGCTTTCCAGCGGGGCAAGAGACCCAGTACTTC. Translated: CASSFPAGQETQYF.

The rearrangement uses TRBV11-1 and TRBJ2-7, with 7 bases aligning to TRBD2. V was pared by 8 bases and J by 5 bases, with 9 bases of the junction left unmatched. The CDR3 runs to 13 residues. In germline, CDR1 is SGHAT, CDR2 FQDESV (reference sequence). The CDR3 here is CASAKWEGHEQYF. The CDR3 nucleotides read TGTGCCAGCGCTAAGTGGGAGGGCCACGAGCAGTACTTC.

The V and J genes are TRBV5-4 and TRBJ2-7; TRBD1 aligns across 8 bases. Germline V gene sequence: CDR1 SGHNT, CDR2 YYREEE (reference sequence). V dropped 4 bases and J dropped 4; count of bases not matched to a gene: 7. The length of the CDR3 is 14 residues. The CDR3 DNA reads TGTGCCAGCAGCGGGGACAGGTATGGATACGAGCAGTACTTC. Amino acids: CASSGDRYGYEQYF.

The V call is TRBV27, the J call TRBJ2-7; D ambiguous. V lost 5 bases and J lost 3, with 14 bases in between. CDR3 length: 14 residues. Per germline, CDR1 MNHEY and CDR2 SMNVEV (reference sequence). In DNA, the CDR3 is TGTGCCAGCAGTCCATCTAGACAAGTCTACGAGCAGTACTTC. Its translation is CASSPSRQVYEQYF.

The rearrangement uses TRBV27 and TRBJ2-5; 7 bases align to TRBD1. Unmatched junction bases numbered 3, after V lost 2 bases and J lost 3 bases. CDR3 length: 14 residues. Per germline, CDR1 MNHEY and CDR2 SMNVEV (reference sequence). Here the CDR3 reads CASSLSQGEETQYF. DNA for the CDR3: TGTGCCAGCAGTTTAAGCCAGGGGGAAGAGACCCAGTACTTC.

The rearrangement uses TRBV19 and TRBJ2-2, with 7 bases aligning to TRBD1. The CDR3 is 16 amino acids. The V gene end was trimmed by 6 bases and the J gene end by 0 bases; junction bases not matched to a gene: 7. CDR1 and CDR2 (germline): LNHDA, SQIVND (reference sequence). In nucleotides, the CDR3 is TGTGCCAGTAGCACCGTCGGACAGGCGAACACCGGGGAGCTGTTTTTT. It specifies CASSTVGQANTGELFF.